This section outlines one TCR beta chain sequence together with its context. The sample comes from a study of blood T cell repertoires in COVID-19. Background on the study: COVID-19 samples collected from the United States, Italy and Spain covered acute and convalescent phases. The analysed material was cDNA or gDNA that came from T cells, B-cell-depleted T cells, or PBMCs.

Sequencing used immunoSEQ multiplex PCR; TCRdb keeps in-frame clones, though not all of them. The repertoire holds fewer than 200,000 clones, with around 90% as singletons. This CDR3 is 16 amino acids long. J lost 2 bases, V lost 6 bases, and 3 bases had no gene match. Germline values: CDR1 LNHNV, CDR2 YYDKDF (reference sequence). The sequenced material came from peripheral blood. The rearrangement links TRBV15 to TRBJ2-6, with 11 nucleotides matching TRBD1. This TCR was sampled from a man in his fifties with acute or convalescent COVID-19. The CDR3, as DNA: TGTGCCACCAGTCCGGGACAGGGGGCTGGGGCCAACGTCCTGACTTTC. Translated: CATSPGQGAGANVLTF.